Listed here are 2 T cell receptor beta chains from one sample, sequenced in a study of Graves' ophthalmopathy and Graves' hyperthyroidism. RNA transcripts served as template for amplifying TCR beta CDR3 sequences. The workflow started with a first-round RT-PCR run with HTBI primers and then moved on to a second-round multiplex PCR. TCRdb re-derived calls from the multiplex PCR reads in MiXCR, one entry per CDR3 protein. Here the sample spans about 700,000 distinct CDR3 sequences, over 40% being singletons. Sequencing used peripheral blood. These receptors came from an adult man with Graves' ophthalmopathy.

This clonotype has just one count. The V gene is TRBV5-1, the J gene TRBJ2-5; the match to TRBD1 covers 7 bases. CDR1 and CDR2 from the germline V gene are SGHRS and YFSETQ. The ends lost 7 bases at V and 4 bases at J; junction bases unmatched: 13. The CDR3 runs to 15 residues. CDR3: CASYSGTVHRETQYF. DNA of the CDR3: TGCGCCAGCTATTCCGGGACAGTTCATCGAGAGACCCAGTACTTC.

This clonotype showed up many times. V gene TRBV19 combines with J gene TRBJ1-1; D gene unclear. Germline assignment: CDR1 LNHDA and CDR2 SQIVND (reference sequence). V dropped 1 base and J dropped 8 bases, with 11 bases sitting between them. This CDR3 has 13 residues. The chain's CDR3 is CASSIVPASEAFF. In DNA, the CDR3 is TGTGCCAGTAGTATAGTCCCCGCGTCAGAAGCTTTCTTT.